The entry that follows covers one T cell receptor beta chain sequence. This entry belongs to a study of blood T cell repertoires in COVID-19. Study-level background: COVID-19 samples from acute and convalescent phases originated in the United States, Italy and Spain. Sources were T cells, B-cell-depleted T cells, or PBMCs; the material itself was cDNA or gDNA.

In the authors' methods: Counts of nucleated cells, estimated from reference gene primer amplification, were obtained. The assay was immunoSEQ multiplex PCR, and TCRdb's table has in-frame clones only and misses some. The D gene and trimming were derived from the DNA, and the V and J assignments and clone size from that table. Found here are 50,000 to 55,000 clones, about 85% of them singletons; the top ten hold 6.5%. Germline CDR1 and CDR2: MNHEY and SVGAGI. This CDR3 is 16 amino acids long. Trimming cost V 1 base and J 2 bases; bases outside gene matches: 2. This clonotype was obtained from a man aged 60-69 years with acute or convalescent COVID-19. The sequenced sample consisted of peripheral blood. The V gene is TRBV6-5, the J gene TRBJ2-6, with TRBD1 identical over 7 bases. CDR3 sequence: CASSYFRGPGANVLTF. In DNA, the CDR3 is TGTGCCAGCAGTTACTTTAGGGGGCCTGGGGCCAACGTCCTGACTTTC.